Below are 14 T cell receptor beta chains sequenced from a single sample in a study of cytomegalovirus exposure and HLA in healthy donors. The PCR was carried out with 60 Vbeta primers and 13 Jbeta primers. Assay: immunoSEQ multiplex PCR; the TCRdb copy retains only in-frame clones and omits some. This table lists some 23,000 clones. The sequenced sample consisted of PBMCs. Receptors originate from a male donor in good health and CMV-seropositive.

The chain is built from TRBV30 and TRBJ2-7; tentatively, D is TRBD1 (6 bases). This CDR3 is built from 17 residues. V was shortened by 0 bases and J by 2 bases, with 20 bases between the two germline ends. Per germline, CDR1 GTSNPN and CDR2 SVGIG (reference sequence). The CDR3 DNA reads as TGTGCCTGGAGTGTAGGGAAGTCGACAGGACCAACCTACGAGCAGTACTTC. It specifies CAWSVGKSTGPTYEQYF.

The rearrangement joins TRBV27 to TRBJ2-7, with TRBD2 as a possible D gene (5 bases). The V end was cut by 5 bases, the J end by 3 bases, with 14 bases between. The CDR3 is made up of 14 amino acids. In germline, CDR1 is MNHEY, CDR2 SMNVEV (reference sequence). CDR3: CASSPTSVGYEQYF. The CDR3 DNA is TGTGCCAGCAGTCCTACTAGTGTCGGCTACGAGCAGTACTTC.

The CDR3 loop reads CASSSVSDPSGGDYGYTF. CDR3 bases: TGTGCCAGCAGTAGTGTCTCAGACCCGTCAGGGGGTGACTATGGCTACACCTTC. The genes are TRBV28 and TRBJ1-2; TRBD1 aligns across 7 bases. V trimming: 5 bases; J trimming: 3 bases; junction bases outside the gene matches: 18. The CDR3 is made up of 18 amino acids. Per the germline V gene, CDR1 is MDHEN and CDR2 is SYDVKM.

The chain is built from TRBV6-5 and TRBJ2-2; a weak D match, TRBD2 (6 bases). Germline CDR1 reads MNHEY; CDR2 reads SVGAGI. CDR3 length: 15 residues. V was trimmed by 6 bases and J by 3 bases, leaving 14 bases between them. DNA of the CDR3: TGTGCCAGCAGCTCTCGGGACTTCTACACCGGGGAGCTGTTTTTT. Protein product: CASSSRDFYTGELFF.

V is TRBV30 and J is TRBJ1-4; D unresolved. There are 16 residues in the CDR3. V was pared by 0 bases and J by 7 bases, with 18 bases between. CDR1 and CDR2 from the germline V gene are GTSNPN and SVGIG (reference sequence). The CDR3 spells CAWSVPGQEEVEKLFF. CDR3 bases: TGTGCCTGGAGTGTACCCGGGCAGGAGGAGGTTGAAAAACTGTTTTTT.

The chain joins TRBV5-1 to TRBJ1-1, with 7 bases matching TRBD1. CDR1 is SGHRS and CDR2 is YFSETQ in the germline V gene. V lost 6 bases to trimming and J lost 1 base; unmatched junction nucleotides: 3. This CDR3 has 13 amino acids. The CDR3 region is CASNRGQNTEAFF. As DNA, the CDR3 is TGCGCCAGCAATAGGGGGCAGAACACTGAAGCTTTCTTT.

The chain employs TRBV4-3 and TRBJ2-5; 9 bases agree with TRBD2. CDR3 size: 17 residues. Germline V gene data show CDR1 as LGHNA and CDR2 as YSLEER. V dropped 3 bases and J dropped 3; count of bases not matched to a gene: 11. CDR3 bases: TGCGCCAGCAGCCAGGACCCGTGGTTAGCGGGAGAAGAGACCCAGTACTTC. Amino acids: CASSQDPWLAGEETQYF.

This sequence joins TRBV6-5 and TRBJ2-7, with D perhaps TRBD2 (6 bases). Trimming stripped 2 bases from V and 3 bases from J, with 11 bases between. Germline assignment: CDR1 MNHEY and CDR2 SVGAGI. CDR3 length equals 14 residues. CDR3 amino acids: CASSYVQGGYEQYF. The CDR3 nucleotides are TGTGCCAGCAGTTACGTGCAGGGAGGCTACGAGCAGTACTTC.

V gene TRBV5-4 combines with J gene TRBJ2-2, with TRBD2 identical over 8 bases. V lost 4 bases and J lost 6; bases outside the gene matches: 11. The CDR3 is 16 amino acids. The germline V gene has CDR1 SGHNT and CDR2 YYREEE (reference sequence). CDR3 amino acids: CASSPAGTRAAGELFF. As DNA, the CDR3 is TGTGCCAGCAGCCCCGCCGGGACTAGGGCGGCCGGGGAGCTGTTTTTT. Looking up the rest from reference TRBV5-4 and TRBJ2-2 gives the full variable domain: ETGVTQSPTHLIKTRGQQVTLRCSSQSGHNTVSWYQQALGQGPQFIFQYYREEENGRGNFPPRFSGLQFPNYSSELNVNALELDDSALYLCASSPAGTRAAGELFFGEGSRLTVL.

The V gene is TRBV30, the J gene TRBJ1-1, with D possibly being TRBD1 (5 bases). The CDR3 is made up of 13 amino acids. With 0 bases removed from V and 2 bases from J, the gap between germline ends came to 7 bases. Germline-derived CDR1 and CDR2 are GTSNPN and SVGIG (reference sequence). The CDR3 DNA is TGTGCCTGGAGTGTAGGGGTAAACACTGAAGCTTTCTTT. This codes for CAWSVGVNTEAFF. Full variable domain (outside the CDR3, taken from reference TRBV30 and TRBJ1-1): SQTIHQWPATLVQPVGSPLSLECTVEGTSNPNLYWYRQAAGRGLQLLFYSVGIGQISSEVPQNLSASRPQDRQFILSSKKLLLSDSGFYLCAWSVGVNTEAFFGQGTRLTVV.

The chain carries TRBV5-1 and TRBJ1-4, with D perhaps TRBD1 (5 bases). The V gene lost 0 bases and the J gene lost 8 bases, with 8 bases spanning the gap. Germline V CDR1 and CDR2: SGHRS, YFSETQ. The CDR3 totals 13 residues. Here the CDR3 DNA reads TGCGCCAGCAGCTTGGCTGGGGGGGAAAAACTGTTTTTT. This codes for CASSLAGGEKLFF.

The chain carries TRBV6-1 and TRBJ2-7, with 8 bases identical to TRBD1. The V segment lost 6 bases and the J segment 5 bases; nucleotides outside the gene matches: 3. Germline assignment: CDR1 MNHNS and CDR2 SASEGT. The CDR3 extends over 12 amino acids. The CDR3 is CASRGRGHEQYF. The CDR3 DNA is TGTGCCAGCAGGGGCAGGGGGCACGAGCAGTACTTC.

This CDR3 reads CAWELGQGARGAFF. CDR3 nucleotides: TGTGCCTGGGAACTGGGACAGGGGGCCAGGGGGGCTTTCTTT. This chain uses TRBV30 with TRBJ1-1, with 12 bases that match TRBD1. V shed 5 bases, J shed 11 bases, and the junction held 12 bases outside the gene matches. CDR3 length equals 14 residues. The germline gives CDR1 GTSNPN, CDR2 SVGIG (reference sequence).

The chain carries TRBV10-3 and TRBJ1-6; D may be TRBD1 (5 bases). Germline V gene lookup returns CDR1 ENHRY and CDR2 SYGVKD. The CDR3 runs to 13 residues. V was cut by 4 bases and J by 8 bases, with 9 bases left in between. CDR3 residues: CAISATEDSPLHF. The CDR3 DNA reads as TGTGCCATCAGTGCGACAGAGGATTCACCCCTCCACTTT.